This T cell receptor beta chain originates from a study of T cell repertoires in cytomegalovirus infection (dated by TCRdb to the late 2010s). For the study in its entirety: The peptide stimulations were aimed at well-studied HLA-B-restricted epitopes as well as recently identified HLA-C-restricted CMV epitopes, whose presentation resists viral immunomodulation. The HLA type of each donor mattered for the analysis, because public TCR beta signatures pointed to carriage of CMV infection along with the matching HLA type.

Per the publication, the treatment or condition label means: in vitro stimulation with specific CMV peptide epitopes to enrich CMV-specific T cells. Sequenced using an Illumina HiSeq 1500. TCRdb applied fastp at Q25 and MiXCR to the public reads, then kept only in-frame beta chains. Under each unique CDR3 protein, matching rows form one entry showing the most common genes and DNA. Recorded for this sample are about a million distinct CDR3 sequences; approximately 31% of them occurred a single time. Roughly 13% of the sample goes to the ten largest clones. This clonotype occurred many times. What antigen it recognizes has not been identified. The input lacks base qualities; no much larger clone sits a single base away. Results and caveats for the whole study, not just this receptor: Cumulative frequency of public TCR beta family members discriminated carriers of CMV infection plus the relevant HLA type in this cohort and an independent approximately 350-donor cohort. In the ex vivo response, HLA-C-restricted CMV-specific TCR beta clonotypes were dominant, and in two of eight donors the single most frequent clonotype came from this HLA-C-restricted group.

From the cysteine up to the phenylalanine, the CDR3 has a length of 11 residues. The only DNA kept is the CDR3, 33 bases in frame from the first base. V drops 6 bases and J drops 5 bases, leaving 7 bases in between. The TCR originated in a human donor in good health (CMV status not recorded). Some clones in this sample may be carry-over from other donors' samples. This chain is built from TRBV12-3 or TRBV12-4 and TRBJ1-1; the D gene is unclear. The starting material was cultured CD8+ T cells from PBMCs, obtained from culture after CMV antigen stimulation. The DNA is TGTGCCAGCAGCCAGGAAACTGAAGCTTTCTTT. Its protein reads: CASSQETEAFF.